The 32 T cell receptor beta chains listed next were all sequenced from one sample in a study of blood T cell repertoires in COVID-19 (dated by TCRdb to 2018 to 2020). Library prep was done by the immunoSEQ multiplex PCR assay. TCRdb stores this immuneACCESS table with in-frame sequences only. Part of the clones is absent; in the studies checked, under half of the shortfall reflects unresolved V genes, and no reason is known for the rest. The sample has about 210,000 clones on record, around 81% of them singletons. Roughly 4.3% of the sample is in the top ten clones. The sequenced sample consisted of PBMCs or T cells enriched from blood (not recorded which). These receptors came from a man aged 25 to 40 with acute COVID-19.

The V call is TRBV18, the J call TRBJ2-3, with TRBD2 matching 7 bases. Germline lookup yields CDR1 KGHSH and CDR2 LQKENI. The V gene end was trimmed by 5 bases and the J gene end by 5 bases; junction bases not matched to a gene: 10. This CDR3 region has 15 residues. The CDR3 DNA reads as TGTGCCAGCTCAGAAAAGCGGGGCGGAAGAGATACGCAGTATTTT. This sequence encodes CASSEKRGGRDTQYF.

The genes are TRBV4-1 and TRBJ2-3; 8 positions agree with TRBD1. The germline V gene has CDR1 MGHRA and CDR2 YSYEKL. V dropped 7 bases and J dropped 2; count of bases not matched to a gene: 23. This CDR3 region has 20 residues. CDR3 protein: CASNNPGQEDTRGHTDTQYF. CDR3 DNA sequence: TGCGCCAGCAATAACCCGGGACAGGAGGACACACGGGGTCACACAGATACGCAGTATTTT.

The table lists this clone with a few counts. The gene calls are TRBV10-3 and TRBJ2-3, with TRBD1 matching over 9 bases. This CDR3 has 16 amino acids. V lost 6 bases to trimming and J lost 5 bases; unmatched junction nucleotides: 12. Germline V gene data show CDR1 as ENHRY and CDR2 as SYGVKD. The CDR3 region is CAIRGQGAVFGDTQYF. For the CDR3, the DNA is TGTGCCATCAGGGGACAGGGAGCGGTTTTTGGAGATACGCAGTATTTT.

The chain employs TRBV6-5 and TRBJ1-4, with D possibly matching TRBD1 (6 bases). Trimming shortened V by 8 bases and J by 7 bases, and 14 bases separated the two germline ends. The germline gives CDR1 MNHEY, CDR2 SVGAGI. This CDR3 spans 13 amino acids. In DNA, the CDR3 is TGTGCCAGCGCTTCAGGGGTCGGTGAAAAACTGTTTTTT. Its translation: CASASGVGEKLFF.

The chain joins TRBV19 to TRBJ2-1; 7 nucleotides match TRBD2. Germline-derived CDR1 and CDR2 are LNHDA and SQIVND (reference sequence). The length of the CDR3 is 15 residues. V shed 7 bases, J shed 10 bases, and the junction held 16 bases outside the gene matches. The CDR3 reads CASNPTGPKAGEQFF. The CDR3 region has the DNA TGTGCCAGTAATCCAACAGGCCCCAAAGCGGGGGAGCAGTTCTTC.

This chain links TRBV21-1 with TRBJ2-6; TRBD1, the table's D call, lacks a check against the DNA. TRBV21-1 is recorded as a pseudogene. The CDR3 is made up of 20 amino acids. Here the CDR3 DNA reads TGTGCCAGCAGCAAAGTTACACCCAATCCCAGGGAAACTGGGGCCAACGTCCTGACTTTC. Translated, it gives CASSKVTPNPRETGANVLTF.

This clone was observed a handful of times. The chain recombines TRBV3-1 (or the pseudogene TRBV3-2) with TRBJ1-3; D not certain. Trimming shortened V by 1 base and J by 4 bases, and 5 bases separated the two germline ends. Germline assignment: CDR1 LGHDT and CDR2 YNNKEL (reference sequence). The CDR3 loop spans 13 amino acids. DNA for the CDR3: TGTGCCAGCAGCCAAGCACAGGGAAACACCATATATTTT. It translates to CASSQAQGNTIYF.

This clone was seen many times. The chain uses TRBV7-4 and TRBJ1-1; D not certain. The CDR3 covers 15 residues. V was clipped by 0 bases and J by 0 bases, with 8 bases between them. Germline-derived CDR1 and CDR2 are SGHVT and SQSDAQ. The DNA of the CDR3 is TGTGCCAGCAGCTTAGCGCTCCCGGTGAACACTGAAGCTTTCTTT. Translation: CASSLALPVNTEAFF.

The J gene is TRBJ1-3, the V gene TRBV19; D gene uncertain. The CDR3 consists of 15 residues. Trimming removed 5 bases at V and 0 bases at J, with 11 bases between. In germline, CDR1 is LNHDA, CDR2 SQIVND (reference sequence). The CDR3 nucleotides are TGTGCCAGTAGTGACATCTTTTACTCTGGAAACACCATATATTTT. Translating gives CASSDIFYSGNTIYF. Together with reference TRBV19 and TRBJ1-3, the CDR3 gives the full variable domain: DGGITQSPKYLFRKEGQNVTLSCEQNLNHDAMYWYRQDPGQGLRLIYYSQIVNDFQKGDIAEGYSVSREKKESFPLTVTSAQKNPTAFYLCASSDIFYSGNTIYFGEGSWLTVV.

This clone appeared many times. This chain uses TRBV28 with TRBJ1-6; 9 bases match TRBD1. V dropped 10 bases and J dropped 1; count of bases not matched to a gene: 17. CDR1 and CDR2 from the germline V gene are MDHEN and SYDVKM. The CDR3 length is 19 residues. CDR3 region: CATIAGTGSSASYNSPLHF. For the CDR3, the DNA is TGTGCCACCATTGCCGGGACAGGGTCTTCGGCATCCTATAATTCACCCCTCCACTTT.

This sequence joins TRBV7-9 and TRBJ1-1; 8 nucleotides agree with TRBD1. Looked up from germline, CDR1 is SEHNR and CDR2 is FQNEAQ (reference sequence). The CDR3 has 15 amino acids. V dropped 5 bases and J dropped 1; count of bases not matched to a gene: 6. The CDR3 here is CASSSDRGRNTEAFF. The CDR3 nucleotides are TGTGCCAGCAGCAGCGACAGGGGTCGGAACACTGAAGCTTTCTTT.

This clone was seen only a few times. The chain carries TRBV6-1 and TRBJ1-2; unclear D gene. Trimming removed 6 bases from V and 10 bases from J, with 12 bases in between. Germline CDR1 reads MNHNS; CDR2 reads SASEGT. The CDR3 sequence is 11 residues long. CDR3 loop: CASRQVRDYTF. The CDR3 coding sequence is TGTGCCAGCAGACAAGTGAGGGACTACACCTTC.

In its sample, this clone was seen once. The chain joins TRBV4-1 to TRBJ1-1; 9 nucleotides agree with TRBD1. The CDR3 loop spans 15 amino acids. The ends lost 0 bases at V and 10 bases at J; junction bases unmatched: 9. Per the germline V gene, CDR1 is MGHRA and CDR2 is YSYEKL. The CDR3: CASSQDGTGRVGAFF. DNA of the CDR3: TGCGCCAGCAGCCAAGATGGGACAGGGCGAGTTGGAGCTTTCTTT.

V usage is TRBV9 and J usage is TRBJ2-1, with 8 bases lining up with TRBD2. After removal of 3 bases from V and 5 bases from J, the junction contained 10 bases not matched to a gene. Looked up from germline, CDR1 is SGDLS and CDR2 is YYNGEE. CDR3 length: 16 amino acids. The CDR3, as DNA: TGTGCCAGCAGCGAGAAGTCGGGGGGGAGAAACAATGAGCAGTTCTTC. Its translation: CASSEKSGGRNNEQFF. Full variable domain (outside the CDR3, taken from reference TRBV9 and TRBJ2-1): DSGVTQTPKHLITATGQRVTLRCSPRSGDLSVYWYQQSLDQGLQFLIQYYNGEERAKGNILERFSAQQFPDLHSELNLSSLELGDSALYFCASSEKSGGRNNEQFFGPGTRLTVL.

The J gene is TRBJ1-2, the V gene TRBV7-3, with TRBD1 as a possible D gene (5 bases). The CDR3 has 15 amino acids. Per germline, CDR1 SGHTA and CDR2 FQGTGA. The V and J ends lost 6 bases and 8 bases respectively, with 22 bases between them. The DNA for the CDR3 is TGTGCCAGCAGTCACACCCAGGACGGATCAGGGGGCTACACCTTC. Translated: CASSHTQDGSGGYTF.

The V gene is TRBV29-1, the J gene TRBJ2-3; 7 bases are a match to TRBD2. CDR1 is SQVTM and CDR2 is ANQGSEA in the germline V gene. The CDR3 extends over 12 amino acids. With 6 bases clipped from V and 2 bases from J, the junction kept 2 bases outside the gene matches. CDR3 residues: CSVGGYTDTQYF. In DNA form, the CDR3 reads TGCAGCGTGGGGGGGTACACAGATACGCAGTATTTT.

V and J are TRBV5-4 and TRBJ2-1, with 8 nucleotides matching TRBD1. Per germline, CDR1 SGHNT and CDR2 YYREEE (reference sequence). Trimming removed 4 bases from V and 14 bases from J; junction bases left unmatched: 17. This CDR3 is 15 amino acids long. The CDR3 sequence: CASSTEGGRGRGEFF. The CDR3 DNA is TGTGCCAGCAGCACCGAGGGTGGCAGGGGGCGCGGTGAGTTCTTC. The full variable domain, rest sourced from reference TRBV5-4 and TRBJ2-1, is ETGVTQSPTHLIKTRGQQVTLRCSSQSGHNTVSWYQQALGQGPQFIFQYYREEENGRGNFPPRFSGLQFPNYSSELNVNALELDDSALYLCASSTEGGRGRGEFFGPGTRLTVL.

V usage is TRBV28 and J usage is TRBJ1-1; the D gene is possibly TRBD1 (5 bases). Germline V gives CDR1 MDHEN, CDR2 SYDVKM. The CDR3 covers 15 residues. The V end lost 7 bases, the J end lost 2 bases, and 17 bases lay between the germline ends. CDR3: CASNPYRITNTEAFF. The CDR3 DNA reads TGTGCCAGCAACCCATACAGGATTACAAACACTGAAGCTTTCTTT.

The J gene is TRBJ1-1, the V gene TRBV12-5, with D perhaps TRBD1 (6 bases). Germline V gene data show CDR1 as LGHNT and CDR2 as FRNRAP. CDR3 length: 15 residues. V lost 1 base to trimming and J lost 2 bases, with 11 bases between them. Here the CDR3 reads CASGLAKGVNTEAFF. As DNA, the CDR3 is TGTGCTAGTGGTTTGGCAAAGGGGGTAAACACTGAAGCTTTCTTT.

The V gene is TRBV10-2, the J gene TRBJ2-5; TRBD1 agrees at 9 bases. Trimming removed 10 bases from V and 7 bases from J; junction bases left unmatched: 19. Germline CDR1 WSHSY, CDR2 SAAADI. This CDR3 has 16 amino acids. The CDR3 sequence is CATCVLYPGQGPTQYF. In DNA form, the CDR3 reads TGCGCCACCTGTGTACTTTACCCGGGACAGGGCCCGACCCAGTACTTC.

The J gene is TRBJ1-1, the V gene TRBV27, with D tentatively TRBD1 (6 bases). Germline CDR1 and CDR2: MNHEY and SMNVEV (reference sequence). The CDR3 length is 13 residues. Trimming took off 10 bases at V and 1 base at J, with 13 bases between the two ends. The CDR3 is CATGMTGNTEAFF. In DNA, the CDR3 is TGTGCCACGGGAATGACAGGGAACACTGAAGCTTTCTTT.

The chain couples TRBV14 to TRBJ2-2; no clear D. V was pared by 0 bases and J by 4 bases, with 12 bases between. Germline CDR1 is SGHDN and CDR2 is FVKESK. This CDR3 spans 16 amino acids. CDR3 residues: CASSQERHPSTGELFF. The CDR3 nucleotides read TGTGCCAGCAGCCAAGAACGACACCCGAGCACCGGGGAGCTGTTTTTT.

This clone came up a few times. The CDR3 here is CASRDRVGSPLHF. The CDR3 nucleotides are TGTGCCAGCCGGGACAGGGTAGGATCACCCCTCCACTTT. This chain links TRBV28 with TRBJ1-6; 9 bases are a match to TRBD1. The V and J ends lost 8 bases and 10 bases, in that order; junction bases with no gene match: 6. The CDR3 runs to 13 residues. Germline lookup yields CDR1 MDHEN and CDR2 SYDVKM.

The chain joins TRBV12-3 or TRBV12-4 to TRBJ2-7, with 7 bases identical to TRBD1. CDR3 length: 12 amino acids. V shed 4 bases, J shed 11 bases, and the junction held 8 bases outside the gene matches. CDR3 in DNA: TGTGCCAGCAGTTCCGGACAGGCCAAGGAGTACTTC. Translation: CASSSGQAKEYF.

This clone is a singleton in its sample. J is TRBJ2-5 and V is TRBV18; 11 nucleotides agree with TRBD1. Germline trimming cut 3 bases from V and 3 bases from J; bases unmatched to any gene: 3. Germline V gene data show CDR1 as KGHSH and CDR2 as LQKENI. The length of the CDR3 is 15 residues. The CDR3 bases are TGTGCCAGCTCACCCGGGGGACAGGGGGAAGAGACCCAGTACTTC. Translating it yields CASSPGGQGEETQYF.

The J gene is TRBJ1-5, the V gene TRBV15; no definite D call. The V end was cut by 0 bases, the J end by 6 bases, with 15 bases between. Germline V gene lookup returns CDR1 LNHNV and CDR2 YYDKDF (reference sequence). The CDR3 length is 16 residues. The CDR3 reads CATSRDRSLVGQPQHF. CDR3 sequence (DNA): TGTGCCACCAGCAGAGATCGATCGTTGGTCGGTCAGCCCCAGCATTTT.

This clone occurred once. The chain carries TRBV5-4 and TRBJ2-1; 9 nucleotides agree with TRBD1. Trimming cost V 2 bases and J 8 bases; bases outside gene matches: 5. This CDR3 has 14 residues. Germline V gives CDR1 SGHNT, CDR2 YYREEE (reference sequence). This CDR3 is CASSFRDRVDEQFF. As DNA, the CDR3 is TGTGCCAGCAGCTTCCGGGACAGGGTTGATGAGCAGTTCTTC.

This chain joins TRBV7-6 and TRBJ2-2; 8 bases are shared with TRBD1. V was pared by 5 bases and J by 4 bases, with 24 bases of the junction left unmatched. The CDR3 is 21 residues long. Germline V gene sequence: CDR1 SGHVS, CDR2 FNYEAQ. This CDR3 reads CASSPLTGQGRRGLSTGELFF. CDR3 in DNA: TGTGCCAGCAGCCCTCTTACTGGACAGGGCCGCCGAGGGCTTAGCACCGGGGAGCTGTTTTTT.

The chain recombines TRBV28 with TRBJ1-2, with TRBD1 matching over 7 bases. CDR1 MDHEN and CDR2 SYDVKM come from the germline V gene. With 5 bases clipped from V and 7 bases from J, the junction kept 10 bases outside the gene matches. The CDR3 loop spans 14 amino acids. CDR3 protein: CASSTIPGTAGYTF. CDR3 nucleotide sequence: TGTGCCAGCAGTACTATTCCCGGGACAGCTGGCTACACCTTC.

The chain joins TRBV7-9 to TRBJ1-5; tentatively, D is TRBD1 (6 bases). The ends were cut back, 10 bases at V and 2 bases at J, with 15 bases in the middle. The CDR3 contains 14 residues. CDR1 and CDR2 (germline): SEHNR, FQNEAQ (reference sequence). Here the CDR3 DNA reads TGTGCCACCACGGGGGGCGCGGGCAATCAGCCCCAGCATTTT. Translation gives CATTGGAGNQPQHF.

The rearrangement joins TRBV29-1 to TRBJ1-4, with TRBD1 matching 8 bases. The CDR3 consists of 16 residues. The V gene end was trimmed by 8 bases and the J gene end by 0 bases; junction bases not matched to a gene: 11. Germline V gene lookup returns CDR1 SQVTM and CDR2 ANQGSEA. The CDR3 DNA sequence: TGCAGCCCCGTGACAGGGGCGCCAGCAACTAATGAAAAACTGTTTTTT. This gives the protein CSPVTGAPATNEKLFF.

The chain employs TRBV5-5 and TRBJ1-5; D remains unclear. Deletions cut 0 bases from V and 3 bases from J, with 10 bases between. Germline V gene lookup returns CDR1 SGHKS and CDR2 YYEKEE (reference sequence). The CDR3 loop spans 15 amino acids. CDR3 loop: CASSLGAAPNQPQHF. The DNA for the CDR3 is TGTGCCAGCAGCTTGGGGGCAGCTCCCAATCAGCCCCAGCATTTT. The full variable domain, completed using reference TRBV5-5 and TRBJ1-5, is DAGVTQSPTHLIKTRGQQVTLRCSPISGHKSVSWYQQVLGQGPQFIFQYYEKEERGRGNFPDRFSARQFPNYSSELNVNALLLGDSALYLCASSLGAAPNQPQHFGDGTRLSIL.